The next 15 T cell receptor beta chains were all read from a single sample in a study of tissue T cells after allogeneic stem cell transplantation. As to time point: mouse harvest day 7 after allogeneic transplant. The graft held 10^6 splenic CD5+ T cells and 10^7 T-cell-depleted bone marrow cells. Method: immunoSEQ multiplex PCR; TCRdb's copy keeps in-frame clones and lacks some. The repertoire has 6,000 to 8,500 clones, around half of them found once; the top ten carry roughly 12%. The source material was lymph node tissue. The receptors were sampled from a female BALB/c mouse given C57BL/6 T cells with graft-versus-host disease after an allogeneic hematopoietic cell transplant.

In the case of this clone: The germline and genes are mouse ones. The read comes to an end 1 residue before the CDR3 does, leaving the germline J gene to fill in the end. The rearrangement joins TRBV12-1 to TRBJ2-1; TRBD1 agrees at 7 bases. This CDR3 has 14 residues. The junction had 0 bases not matched to a gene; V was cut back by 1 base and J by 1 base. Germline loops: CDR1 SGHSN, CDR2 HYEKVE. CDR3 sequence reads: CASSLTGNYAEQFF. The DNA read from the CDR3 is TGTGCCAGCTCTCTGACAGGGAACTATGCTGAGCAGTTC.

This clone was detected a few times. Gene names are mouse gene names. The CDR3 goes on 1 residue after the read ends, and that part is filled in from the germline J gene. The chain employs TRBV26 and TRBJ1-1, with D perhaps TRBD1 (5 bases). The ends were cut back, 4 bases at V and 3 bases at J, with 9 bases in the middle. The CDR3 has 13 residues. Germline assignment: CDR1 KGHPV and CDR2 FQNQEV (reference sequence). This CDR3 is CASSPGQYTEVFF. The sequenced part of the CDR3 DNA is TGTGCCAGCAGTCCCGGACAATACACAGAAGTCTTC.

On this clone: Germline and genes here are mouse. The read terminates 1 residue ahead of where the CDR3 ends, so the germline J gene completes it. The chain employs TRBV16 and TRBJ1-1; no definite D call. The CDR3 loop spans 14 amino acids. The germline gives CDR1 SGHSA, CDR2 FRNQAP. V was trimmed by 1 base and J by 0 bases, leaving 6 bases between them. CDR3 bases read: TGTGCAAGCAGCTTAGTAGGGTCAAACACAGAAGTCTTC. Translation gives CASSLVGSNTEVF. The whole CDR3 region reads CASSLVGSNTEVFF. The whole variable domain, remainder taken from reference TRBV16 and TRBJ1-1, is NAGVIQTPRHKVTGKGQEATLWCEPISGHSAVFWYRQTIVQGLEFLTYFRNQAPIDDSGMPKERFSAQMPNQSHSTLKIQSTQPQDSAVYLCASSLVGSNTEVFFGKGTRLTVV.

On this clone: The gene names given are mouse names. The DNA ends 1 residue before the CDR3 does, and the rest of the CDR3 is filled in from the germline J gene. The gene calls are TRBV26 and TRBJ2-1, with D possibly TRBD1 on 6 matching bases. This CDR3 contains 12 residues. V lost 8 bases and J lost 3, with 8 bases in between. CDR1 and CDR2 (germline): KGHPV, FQNQEV (reference sequence). The CDR3 sequence is CASGQIYAEQFF. The covered CDR3 bases are TGTGCCAGCGGACAGATCTATGCTGAGCAGTTC.

Comment on this clone: Gene names and germline refer to mouse. The DNA ends 1 residue before the CDR3 does, and the rest of the CDR3 is filled in from the germline J gene. The chain links TRBV14 to TRBJ2-5; D gene uncertain. V was shortened by 2 bases and J by 3 bases, with 1 base between the two germline ends. This CDR3 comprises 11 residues. The V gene's germline CDR1 is SGHDT and CDR2 FRDEAV. The CDR3 is CASSLQDTQYF. CDR3 DNA (partial): TGTGCCAGCAGTTTACAAGACACCCAGTAC.

As concerns this clone: Mouse germline and gene names are used. The read halts 1 residue ahead of the CDR3 end, with the missing end drawn from the germline J gene. The chain combines TRBV13-2 with TRBJ2-2, with D possibly TRBD1 on 8 matching bases. The CDR3 sequence is 17 residues long. Between the trimmed V and J ends, which lost 3 bases and 6 bases, there was a span of 21 bases. CDR1 and CDR2 (germline): NNHNN, SYGAGS (reference sequence). The sequenced CDR3 bases are TGTGCCAGCGGTGTCGTCAACAGGGGGGGGAACCCCGGGCAGCTCTAC. Encoded protein: CASGVVNRGGNPGQLY. The complete CDR3 sequence is CASGVVNRGGNPGQLYF.

Details on this clone: All gene names here are mouse names. The read terminates 1 residue before the CDR3 end, so the remaining end is supplied by the germline J gene. The rearrangement links TRBV22 to TRBJ2-3; TRBD2 was called by the table and not checked on the DNA. TRBV22 is a pseudogene. The CDR3 runs to 12 residues. Here the CDR3 reads CASSLIAETLYF. The sequenced part of the CDR3 DNA is TGTGCCAGCAGTCTGATTGCAGAAACGCTGTAT.

A remark on this clone: Genes here carry mouse names. The read stops 1 residue short of the end of the CDR3; the missing end is completed from the germline J gene. The chain links TRBV26 to TRBJ1-4; D is unresolved. The CDR3 consists of 12 residues. CDR1 and CDR2 from the germline V gene are KGHPV and FQNQEV (reference sequence). Between the trimmed V and J ends, which lost 8 bases and 4 bases, there was a span of 8 bases. The sequenced CDR3 bases are TGTGCCAGCGGGCAGAACAACGAAAGATTATTT. It is translated as CASGQNNERLF. The whole CDR3 sequence is CASGQNNERLFF.

With respect to this clone: Each gene name is a mouse one. The sequenced CDR3 bases are TGTGCCAGCAGCTTAGTAAGGGGAGGAAACACCTTGTAC. Its translation: CASSLVRGGNTLY. The CDR3 reads in full as CASSLVRGGNTLYF. The J gene is TRBJ2-4, the V gene TRBV3, with D perhaps TRBD1 (5 bases). The read falls 1 residue short of the CDR3 end, and the missing part is taken from the germline J gene. Trimming left V 1 base short and J 5 bases short, with 10 bases between. The CDR3 contains 14 residues. CDR1 is SNHLY and CDR2 is FYNGKV in the germline V gene (reference sequence).

This clone occurred a few times. Gene labels here are mouse ones. Incomplete CDR3 DNA: TGTGCCAGCAGTCTGGGACAAGCAAACACAGAAGTCTTC. This sequence encodes CASSLGQANTEVF. The CDR3 in its entirety is CASSLGQANTEVFF. This chain connects TRBV26 to TRBJ1-1, with a weak D call TRBD1 (5 bases). Read data end 1 residue before the CDR3 end; the end is taken from the germline J gene. Trimming removed 2 bases from V and 0 bases from J, with 7 bases in between. The CDR3 contains 14 residues. Germline CDR1 reads KGHPV; CDR2 reads FQNQEV (reference sequence).

Note on this clone: Here the gene names and germline are mouse. Coverage ceases 1 residue before the CDR3 finishes, and the germline J gene fills in the end. The chain uses TRBV12-1 and TRBJ2-5; 14 positions agree with TRBD2. CDR1 is SGHSN, CDR2 HYEKVE, per germline. CDR3 length equals 16 residues. Losses at the gene ends were 2 bases for V and 2 bases for J; bases not matched to a gene: 2. This CDR3 is CASSPGLGGPQDTQYF. The part of the CDR3 DNA that was read is TGTGCCAGCTCTCCGGGACTGGGGGGGCCCCAAGACACCCAGTAC. The full variable domain, rest sourced from reference TRBV12-1 and TRBJ2-5, is DSGVVQSPRHIIKEKGGRSVLTCIPISGHSNVVWYQQTLGKELKFLIQHYEKVERDKGFLPSRFSVQQFDDYHSEMNMSALELEDSAMYFCASSPGLGGPQDTQYFGPGTRLLVL.

A word on this clone: Germline and genes here are mouse. Read data end 1 residue before the CDR3 end; the end is taken from the germline J gene. This chain connects TRBV12-1 to TRBJ2-7; 9 nucleotides match TRBD2. After removal of 4 bases from V and 3 bases from J, the junction contained 6 bases not matched to a gene. In germline, CDR1 is SGHSN, CDR2 HYEKVE. The CDR3 is made up of 14 amino acids. CDR3 DNA, as far as it was read: TGTGCCAGCTCCCCCGCGACTGGGGGCTATGAACAGTAC. Translating gives CASSPATGGYEQY. The entire CDR3 sequence reads CASSPATGGYEQYF.

In this sample, this clone turned up a few times. Gene names and germline refer to mouse. The read comes to an end 1 residue before the CDR3 does, leaving the germline J gene to fill in the end. The chain joins TRBV16 to TRBJ1-1; D remains unclear. The V end was cut by 0 bases, the J end by 6 bases, with 8 bases between. Germline V gene sequence: CDR1 SGHSA, CDR2 FRNQAP. The CDR3 is made up of 13 amino acids. Incomplete CDR3 DNA: TGTGCAAGCAGCTTAGATAGTGGGGCAGAAGTCTTC. It translates to CASSLDSGAEVF. The whole CDR3 protein reads CASSLDSGAEVFF. The full variable domain, completed using reference TRBV16 and TRBJ1-1, is NAGVIQTPRHKVTGKGQEATLWCEPISGHSAVFWYRQTIVQGLEFLTYFRNQAPIDDSGMPKERFSAQMPNQSHSTLKIQSTQPQDSAVYLCASSLDSGAEVFFGKGTRLTVV.

This clone was observed a few times. Germline and genes: mouse. CDR3 in amino acids: CASSSRGVSNERLFF. The CDR3 DNA, read in part, is TGTGCTAGCAGTAGTAGGGGGGTTTCCAACGAAAGATTATTT. The V gene is TRBV17, the J gene TRBJ1-4; D is possibly TRBD1 (6 bases). The read gets to within 1 residue of the CDR3 end, and the germline J gene fills in the rest. Germline values: CDR1 MNHDT, CDR2 YYDKIL. The V end was cut by 3 bases, the J end by 0 bases, with 8 bases between. This CDR3 is built from 15 residues.

In its sample, this clone is medium-sized. Germline and genes here are mouse. Read coverage stops 1 residue before the CDR3 terminus; the germline J gene supplies the remainder. The chain combines TRBV4 with TRBJ2-7; D gene unclear. The CDR3 runs to 12 residues. V was trimmed by 4 bases and J by 7 bases, leaving 11 bases between them. The V gene's germline CDR1 is LGHDT and CDR2 YNNKQL (reference sequence). This CDR3 reads CASSSDALEQYF. CDR3 DNA (partial): TGTGCCAGCAGCTCCGACGCCCTGGAACAGTAC.